This is a list of T cell receptor beta chains from one sample in a study of shared clonotypes between healthy human individuals. TCRdb's copy holds only in-frame clones and misses some; the assay was immunoSEQ multiplex PCR. The table records about 680,000 clones, more than 70% of them present only once. Sequencing input: memory CD4+ T cells sorted from blood. The receptor source for this set is a woman aged 25 to 45 in good health. Both conserved end residues are part of each CDR3.

V gene	J gene	CDR3 protein
TRBV28	TRBJ1-2	CASSLGTPGWGYTF
TRBV29-1	NA	CSVGGYEQYF
TRBV5-1	TRBJ2-5	CASSSGTGGAETQYF
TRBV28	TRBJ2-5	CASSSRYQETQYF
TRBV28	TRBJ1-5	CASTGEGLGNQPQHF
TRBV5-1	TRBJ1-1	CASSPNTGGPEAFF
TRBV25-1	TRBJ1-5	CASSDGQGTQPQHF
TRBV25-1	TRBJ2-3	CASSAGTSGSTDTQYF
TRBV9	TRBJ2-1	CASSTLAGGAHNEQFF
TRBV19	TRBJ2-1	CASSITSASGYNEQFF
TRBV19	TRBJ1-2	CASRVVESGYTF
TRBV5-1	TRBJ2-1	CASSLAQGGYNEQFF
TRBV5-1	TRBJ1-2	CASSLGQGAYGYTF
TRBV5-8	TRBJ1-4	CASSKNREGDEKLFF
TRBV9	TRBJ1-2	CASSVEGLYGYTF
TRBV5-4	TRBJ2-1	CASSLGLAEYTEQFF
TRBV6-5	TRBJ2-5	CASKATYQETQYF
TRBV11-2	TRBJ2-4	CASGKSGAKNIQYF
TRBV6-1	TRBJ1-5	CASSRGGQPQHF
TRBV10-3	TRBJ1-2	CAISDRDSRGYTF
TRBV7-7	TRBJ2-5	CASSLGVGAGETQYF
TRBV14	TRBJ2-2	CASSRGFGSWNTGELFF
TRBV28	TRBJ1-1	CASSLVTATEAFF
TRBV11-2	TRBJ2-2	CASSPTGGRNAGELFF
TRBV6-1	TRBJ1-1	CASSSGRVTEAFF
TRBV28	TRBJ1-1	CASSFLGPRNTEAFF
TRBV7-8	TRBJ1-1	CASSLWTANTEAFF
TRBV7-8	TRBJ1-5	CASSHRDRGSYQPQHF
TRBV5-8	TRBJ1-5	CASSLYIQENNNQPQHF
TRBV18	TRBJ1-2	CASSLTNDRANYGYTF
TRBV2	TRBJ1-2	CASIGSWYGYTF
TRBV6-5	TRBJ2-1	CASSYDRRGYNEQFF
TRBV2	TRBJ2-7	CASRTGTGPHEQYF
TRBV5-1	TRBJ2-5	CASSPTITGIGETQYF
TRBV7-9	TRBJ1-5	CASSSGADQPQHF
TRBV19	TRBJ2-1	CASSTRNPGFSYNEQFF
TRBV5-6	TRBJ2-1	CASSKMGASDYNEQFF
TRBV28	TRBJ2-1	CASRPSGSGRNNEQFF
TRBV20-1	TRBJ1-2	CSPFEYGYTF
TRBV5-1	TRBJ1-3	CASSLGTAGNTIYF
TRBV5-1	TRBJ2-7	CASSLVPGNYEQYF
TRBV11-2	TRBJ2-3	CASSRGTSGRDTQYF
TRBV2	TRBJ2-7	CASSEARGLAGEQYF
TRBV5-1	TRBJ1-1	CASSLVAGEVPEAFF
TRBV11-3	TRBJ2-1	CASSLDGRGSYNEQFF
TRBV29-1	TRBJ2-1	CSVERPSGSYNEQFF
TRBV12-5	TRBJ2-7	CASGLVLGTGEIEQYF
TRBV28	TRBJ1-2	CASRKTGGKIYGYTF
TRBV10-3	TRBJ2-1	CAIQDSSRGDEQFF
TRBV27	TRBJ2-7	CASSFGRGYEQYF
TRBV5-1	TRBJ2-2	CASSLGGAGGNTGELFF
TRBV15	TRBJ1-2	CATSRDTYGYTF
TRBV11-2	TRBJ2-2	CASSLRLAGGNTGELFF
TRBV6-5	TRBJ2-7	CASSPTGTDYEQYF
TRBV19	TRBJ2-5	CASSIGLPGQGETQYF